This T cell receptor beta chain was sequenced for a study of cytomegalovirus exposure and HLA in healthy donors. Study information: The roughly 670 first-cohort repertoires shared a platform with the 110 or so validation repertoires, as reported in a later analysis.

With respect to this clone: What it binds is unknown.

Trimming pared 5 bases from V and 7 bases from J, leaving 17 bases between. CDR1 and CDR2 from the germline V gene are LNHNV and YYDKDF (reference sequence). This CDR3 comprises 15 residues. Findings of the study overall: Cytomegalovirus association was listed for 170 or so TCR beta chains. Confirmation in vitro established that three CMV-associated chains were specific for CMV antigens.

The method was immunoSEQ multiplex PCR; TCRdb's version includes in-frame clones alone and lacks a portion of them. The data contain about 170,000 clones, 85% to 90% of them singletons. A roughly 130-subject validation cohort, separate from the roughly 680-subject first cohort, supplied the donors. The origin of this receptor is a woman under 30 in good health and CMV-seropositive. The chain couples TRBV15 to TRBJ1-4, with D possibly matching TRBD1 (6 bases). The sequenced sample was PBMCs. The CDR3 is CATSGGREGGEKLFF. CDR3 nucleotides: TGTGCCACCAGCGGCGGGAGGGAAGGGGGTGAAAAACTGTTTTTT. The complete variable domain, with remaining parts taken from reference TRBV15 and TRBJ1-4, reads DAMVIQNPRYQVTQFGKPVTLSCSQTLNHNVMYWYQQKSSQAPKLLFHYYDKDFNNEADTPDNFQSRRPNTSFCFLDIRSPGLGDTAMYLCATSGGREGGEKLFFGSGTQLSVL.